Listed here are 26 T cell receptor beta chains from one sample, sequenced in a study of CD8 T cells in Susac syndrome. The authors reverse transcribed roughly 0.5 to 1 ug RNA with random hexamers. TCRdb re-called the immunoSEQ multiplex PCR reads with MiXCR, one entry per CDR3 protein. The sample holds under 200,000 distinct CDR3 sequences, approximately 94% seen once. The sample consisted of CD4+ T cells from PBMCs. Receptors were obtained from a human donor with Susac syndrome.

CDR3 bases: TGCAGTGCGGAAACCTACCCTGGGACTGAGAACACCGGGGAGCTGTTTTTT. It specifies CSAETYPGTENTGELFF. The chain links TRBV20-1 to TRBJ2-2; a weak D match, TRBD2 (6 bases). The CDR3 runs 17 residues. Trimming took 6 bases from V and 1 from J, leaving 21 bases between them. The germline gives CDR1 DFQATT, CDR2 SNEGSKA (reference sequence).

The rearrangement links TRBV28 to TRBJ2-6; D not certain. Trimming cost V 3 bases and J 0 bases, with 6 bases left between them. Germline V gene sequence: CDR1 MDHEN, CDR2 SYDVKM. The CDR3 loop spans 15 amino acids. The CDR3, as DNA: TGTGCCAGCAGTTTTTCGGTCTCTGGGGCCAACGTCCTGACTTTC. This sequence encodes CASSFSVSGANVLTF.

The chain carries TRBV9 and TRBJ1-2, with 8 bases identical to TRBD1. Germline CDR1 is SGDLS and CDR2 is YYNGEE. CDR3 length: 14 amino acids. The ends lost 3 bases at V and 4 bases at J; junction bases unmatched: 5. CDR3 residues: CASSARTGLYGYTF. The DNA of the CDR3 is TGTGCCAGCAGCGCCCGGACAGGGCTCTATGGCTACACCTTC.

The chain uses TRBV2 and TRBJ1-5; the match to TRBD1 covers 7 bases. The junction had 6 bases not matched to a gene; V was cut back by 7 bases and J by 6 bases. This CDR3 has 13 amino acids. Per germline, CDR1 SNHLY and CDR2 FYNNEI. CDR3 amino acids: CASNLGQRQPQHF. The CDR3 DNA is TGTGCCAGCAATCTGGGACAGCGTCAGCCCCAGCATTTT.

V gene TRBV2 combines with J gene TRBJ2-1; 8 bases map to TRBD2. This CDR3 spans 16 amino acids. CDR1 and CDR2 from the germline V gene are SNHLY and FYNNEI. J gave up 4 bases and V 4 bases, and 9 bases lay outside the gene matches. Written as DNA, the CDR3 is TGTGCCAGCAGTGCCATTAGCGGGACTCGGTACAATGAGCAGTTCTTC. Translation: CASSAISGTRYNEQFF.

The chain employs TRBV4-2 and TRBJ2-3; TRBD2 aligns across 10 bases. The V gene end was trimmed by 2 bases and the J gene end by 0 bases; junction bases not matched to a gene: 8. The CDR3 runs 18 residues. Germline V lookup: CDR1 LGHNA, CDR2 YNFKEQ. As DNA, the CDR3 is TGTGCCAGCAGCCAACCCGTTACTAGCGGGGTTAGCACAGATACGCAGTATTTT. As protein: CASSQPVTSGVSTDTQYF.

CDR3 coding DNA: TGTGCCTGGAGTGCAGCGCTCGAGGCTTTCTTT. It is translated as CAWSAALEAFF. V gene TRBV30 combines with J gene TRBJ1-1; D gene unclear. Germline CDR1 is GTSNPN and CDR2 is SVGIG (reference sequence). V dropped 1 base and J dropped 11 bases, with 11 bases sitting between them. The CDR3 is 11 amino acids.

The chain couples TRBV30 to TRBJ1-5; no clear D. Trimming pared 1 base from V and 8 bases from J, leaving 12 bases between. This CDR3 contains 13 residues. The germline V gene encodes CDR1 GTSNPN and CDR2 SVGIG (reference sequence). The CDR3 sequence is CAWSGQAQEPQHF. CDR3 in DNA: TGTGCCTGGAGTGGGCAGGCTCAGGAGCCCCAGCATTTT.

The chain carries TRBV20-1 and TRBJ1-5, with a weak D call TRBD1 (5 bases). The CDR3 runs 13 residues. V was pared by 7 bases and J by 4 bases, with 14 bases between. From germline, CDR1 is DFQATT and CDR2 SNEGSKA (reference sequence). The CDR3 region has the DNA TGCAGTGTGGGGGGGAAGGAGAATCAGCCCCAGCATTTT. Translating gives CSVGGKENQPQHF.

The chain employs TRBV20-1 and TRBJ2-1, with D perhaps TRBD2 (6 bases). The CDR3 loop spans 14 amino acids. Germline V gives CDR1 DFQATT, CDR2 SNEGSKA (reference sequence). For the CDR3, the DNA is TGCAGCGCTTACGGGGGTAGCTCCTACAATGAGCAGTTCTTC. Translated, it gives CSAYGGSSYNEQFF.

The CDR3 coding sequence is TGTGCCAGCAGTTTAAAGGGACAGGGACGTTTCACCGGGGAGCTGTTTTTT. Protein sequence: CASSLKGQGRFTGELFF. The genes are TRBV12-3 or TRBV12-4 and TRBJ2-2; 9 nucleotides match TRBD1. V lost 2 bases and J lost 4; bases outside the gene matches: 8. CDR3 length: 17 residues.

J is TRBJ2-2 and V is TRBV18, with D possibly being TRBD1 or TRBD2 (5 bases each). Trimming shortened V by 2 bases and J by 6 bases, and 7 bases separated the two germline ends. Germline V gene sequence: CDR1 KGHSH, CDR2 LQKENI. CDR3 length: 13 amino acids. CDR3 bases: TGTGCCAGCTCACCAAAGGGACCCGGGGAGCTGTTTTTT. Its protein is CASSPKGPGELFF.

This rearrangement joins TRBV5-1 to TRBJ2-5, with D perhaps TRBD2 (7 bases). CDR1 is SGHRS and CDR2 is YFSETQ in the germline V gene. This CDR3 is 14 amino acids long. The V and J ends lost 3 bases and 2 bases respectively, with 11 bases between them. CDR3 in amino acids: CASSWGGQQETQYF. For the CDR3, the DNA is TGCGCCAGCAGCTGGGGGGGGCAGCAAGAGACCCAGTACTTC. The variable domain in full, completed from reference TRBV5-1 and TRBJ2-5, reads KAGVTQTPRYLIKTRGQQVTLSCSPISGHRSVSWYQQTPGQGLQFLFEYFSETQRNKGNFPGRFSGRQFSNSRSEMNVSTLELGDSALYLCASSWGGQQETQYFGPGTRLLVL.

The genes are TRBV7-3 and TRBJ1-2; D is perhaps TRBD1 (6 bases). Trimming stripped 4 bases from V and 4 bases from J, with 16 bases between. CDR1 is SGHTA and CDR2 is FQGTGA in the germline V gene. This CDR3 spans 15 amino acids. Written as DNA, the CDR3 is TGTGCCAGCAGCTCAAACGGGGGGGCGGGCTATGGCTACACCTTC. It yields the protein CASSSNGGAGYGYTF. Drawing the rest from reference TRBV7-3 and TRBJ1-2, the complete variable domain is GAGVSQTPSNKVTEKGKYVELRCDPISGHTALYWYRQSLGQGPEFLIYFQGTGAADDSGLPNDRFFAVRPEGSVSTLKIQRTERGDSAVYLCASSSNGGAGYGYTFGSGTRLTVV.

Turning to this clonotype: The junction does not match germline at one end; this may be a read error. The rearrangement links TRBV11-2 to TRBJ2-7; D may be TRBD2 (5 bases). This CDR3 is built from 16 residues. The germline CDR1 and CDR2 sequences are SGHAT and FQNNGV. The chain's CDR3 is CASSLDSGIPTYEQYF. The CDR3, as DNA: TGTGCCAGCAGCCTAGATTCGGGGATCCCGACCTACGAGCAGTACTTC.

This rearrangement joins TRBV20-1 to TRBJ2-7; 10 nucleotides match TRBD2. J gave up 7 bases and V 3 bases, and 15 bases lay outside the gene matches. CDR3 length equals 16 residues. Germline assignment: CDR1 DFQATT and CDR2 SNEGSKA (reference sequence). The CDR3 region is CSARLAGGPFLEEQYF. As DNA, the CDR3 is TGCAGTGCTAGGTTAGCGGGGGGCCCCTTCTTGGAGGAGCAGTACTTC.

This clonotype was seen a single time. The chain recombines TRBV29-1 with TRBJ2-1; possible D gene TRBD1, 6 bases. The CDR3 consists of 12 residues. V was trimmed by 2 bases and J by 14 bases, leaving 16 bases between them. Germline V gene data show CDR1 as SQVTM and CDR2 as ANQGSEA. Here the CDR3 DNA reads TGCAGCGTTGAACTGGGGCAGGGGATCGAGTTCTTC. Translating it yields CSVELGQGIEFF.

This clonotype has a single count. V and J are TRBV4-1 and TRBJ2-3; D gene unclear. CDR1 and CDR2 from the germline V gene are MGHRA and YSYEKL. Between the trimmed V and J ends, which lost 0 bases and 3 bases, there was a span of 13 bases. This CDR3 is 16 amino acids long. CDR3 nucleotides: TGCGCCAGCAGCCAAGAGGGGTTAGTCAGGACAGATACGCAGTATTTT. Its protein is CASSQEGLVRTDTQYF.

The chain joins TRBV5-4 to TRBJ2-1; D not resolved. Germline-derived CDR1 and CDR2 are SGHNT and YYREEE (reference sequence). V lost 2 bases to trimming and J lost 5 bases, with 11 bases between them. This CDR3 is built from 14 residues. The CDR3 region has the DNA TGTGCCAGCAGCTTTGTCCCAAGAAACAATGAGCAGTTCTTC. Protein product: CASSFVPRNNEQFF.

V usage is TRBV20-1 and J usage is TRBJ2-7; 9 bases match TRBD1. Germline values: CDR1 DFQATT, CDR2 SNEGSKA (reference sequence). The CDR3 runs 14 residues. V lost 6 bases and J lost 3; bases outside the gene matches: 9. CDR3 residues: CSADPGTGNYEQYF. The CDR3 DNA reads TGCAGTGCCGATCCCGGGACAGGGAACTACGAGCAGTACTTC.

This chain uses TRBV3-1 with TRBJ2-7, with 8 bases aligning to TRBD1. Germline V gene data show CDR1 as LGHDT and CDR2 as YNNKEL (reference sequence). The trim removed 1 base at V and 2 bases at J, leaving 4 bases unmatched. This CDR3 is 15 amino acids long. CDR3 amino acids: CASSQATGGPYEQYF. CDR3 in DNA: TGTGCCAGCAGCCAAGCAACAGGGGGACCCTACGAGCAGTACTTC.

The V call is TRBV5-1, the J call TRBJ2-1; D is unclear. The CDR3 covers 12 residues. Germline V gives CDR1 SGHRS, CDR2 YFSETQ. Between the trimmed V and J ends, which lost 1 base and 5 bases, there was a span of 4 bases. In DNA form, the CDR3 reads TGCGCCAGCAGCTTGTTCAACAATGAGCAGTTCTTC. Encoded protein: CASSLFNNEQFF.

V and J are TRBV9 and TRBJ1-5; D is uncertain. V lost 4 bases and J 6 bases, leaving 14 bases between the germline ends. The CDR3 sequence is 14 residues long. From germline, CDR1 is SGDLS and CDR2 YYNGEE. CDR3 in DNA: TGTGCCAGCAGCCCCACCTGGGGTAGTCAGCCCCAGCATTTT. It yields the protein CASSPTWGSQPQHF.

The chain uses TRBV12-3 or TRBV12-4 and TRBJ2-1; D is unresolved. The V gene lost 6 bases and the J gene lost 13 bases, with 22 bases spanning the gap. This CDR3 has 14 amino acids. The CDR3 reads CASSPPRSETQQFF. CDR3 bases: TGTGCCAGCAGCCCGCCTCGCAGCGAAACTCAACAGTTCTTC.

J is TRBJ1-1 and V is TRBV5-1, with D maybe TRBD1 (5 bases). The length of the CDR3 is 14 residues. Germline CDR1 is SGHRS and CDR2 is YFSETQ. V lost 6 bases, J lost 0 bases, and 12 bases lay in between. CDR3 bases: TGCGCCAGCACCCCTGACAGCCTGAACACTGAAGCTTTCTTT. Its protein product is CASTPDSLNTEAFF. Based on the CDR3 plus reference TRBV5-1 and TRBJ1-1, the full variable domain is KAGVTQTPRYLIKTRGQQVTLSCSPISGHRSVSWYQQTPGQGLQFLFEYFSETQRNKGNFPGRFSGRQFSNSRSEMNVSTLELGDSALYLCASTPDSLNTEAFFGQGTRLTVV.

V is TRBV6-1 and J is TRBJ2-3; the D gene is possibly TRBD1 (5 bases). V gave up 6 bases and J gave up 6 bases, with 13 bases separating them. This CDR3 contains 13 residues. Per germline, CDR1 MNHNS and CDR2 SASEGT. CDR3 sequence reads: CASSRTSWDTQYF. CDR3 nucleotide sequence: TGTGCCAGCAGCCGGACATCGTGGGATACGCAGTATTTT.